This TCR beta chain was sequenced during a study of blood T cell repertoires in COVID-19. Per the original methods: Amplification from reference gene primers served as the basis for estimated nucleated cell counts. Measured with immunoSEQ multiplex PCR; TCRdb has only the in-frame clones, and not every one. The V and J calls and the clone size are those of that table, but D and trimming were determined from the DNA. The sample lists 170,000 or so clones; 90% were seen once. On this clone itself: Other DNA variants within this sample encode the same CDR3.

V lost 0 bases, J lost 2 bases, and 7 bases stayed unmatched. This CDR3 has 18 amino acids. Germline CDR1 reads SNHLY; CDR2 reads FYNNEI. This TCR was recovered from a man over 45 with acute or convalescent COVID-19. This chain links TRBV2 with TRBJ2-3; TRBD2 matches at 11 bases. Sequenced input: peripheral blood. The CDR3 DNA sequence: TGTGCCAGCAGTGAAGCGCGTCTAGCGGGGGGTCTCACAGATACGCAGTATTTT. Residues: CASSEARLAGGLTDTQYF.